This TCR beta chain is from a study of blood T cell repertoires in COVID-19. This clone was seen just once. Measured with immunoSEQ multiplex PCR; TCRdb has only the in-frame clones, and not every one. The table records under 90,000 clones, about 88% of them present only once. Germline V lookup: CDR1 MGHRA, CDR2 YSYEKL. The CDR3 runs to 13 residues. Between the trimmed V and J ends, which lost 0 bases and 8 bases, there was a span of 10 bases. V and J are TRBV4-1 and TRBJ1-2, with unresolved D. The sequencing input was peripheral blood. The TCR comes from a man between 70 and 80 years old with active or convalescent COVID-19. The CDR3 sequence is CASSQDPSGGYTF. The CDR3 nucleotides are TGCGCCAGCAGCCAAGATCCCTCGGGGGGCTACACCTTC.